A selection of T cell receptor beta chains follows, all from one sample in a study of T cells in localized non-small cell lung cancer. Method: immunoSEQ multiplex PCR; TCRdb's copy keeps in-frame clones and lacks some. This table has 30,000 to 35,000 clones, less than 95% appearing once. The sample was peripheral blood mononuclear cells, taken before any cancer treatment. All receptors derive from a female donor of 60 years or more with stage II lung adenocarcinoma. Each CDR3 is given with its conserved first and last residue. A D gene is named only where the DNA matches it firmly. Clone size appears in some rows only: once, few, many, or a class for an expanded clone.

>few|-|TRBJ2-3|TRBV5-1
CASSLGQEGRWRDTQYF
TGCGCCAGCAGCTTGGGGCAGGAAGGAAGGTGGCGGGATACGCAGTATTTT
>once|-|TRBJ1-1|TRBV28
CASTDRRGAEAFF
TGTGCCAGCACCGACCGCCGTGGCGCTGAAGCTTTCTTT
>-|TRBD1|TRBJ1-1|TRBV7-6
CASSFKGQEGTEAFF
TGTGCCAGCAGCTTTAAGGGACAGGAAGGGACTGAAGCTTTCTTT
>-|TRBD1|TRBJ1-1|TRBV19
CASSMGDRGVTEAFF
TGTGCCAGTAGTATGGGGGACAGGGGAGTCACTGAAGCTTTCTTT
>-|TRBD1|TRBJ1-6|TRBV19
CASSSTGDNSPLHF
TGTGCCAGTAGTTCGACAGGGGATAATTCACCCCTCCACTTT
>-|-|TRBJ2-7|TRBV6-1
CASTLRPGGIYEQYF
TGTGCCAGCACCTTGCGGCCAGGGGGGATCTACGAGCAGTACTTC
>-|-|TRBJ2-5|TRBV27
CASSFKETQYF
TGTGCCAGCAGTTTCAAAGAGACCCAGTACTTC
>-|TRBD2|TRBJ2-7|TRBV18
CASSPPFAGENEQYF
TGTGCCAGCTCACCACCCTTCGCGGGAGAGAACGAGCAGTACTTC
>-|-|TRBJ2-5|TRBV6-5
CASSYTGRETQYF
TGTGCCAGCAGTTACACAGGGAGGGAGACCCAGTACTTC
>-|-|TRBJ1-3|TRBV6-5
CASTDKRAPGAIYF
TGTGCCAGCACCGACAAGAGGGCTCCTGGCGCCATATATTTT
>-|-|TRBJ2-3|TRBV21-1
CASSASGVTDTQYF
TGTGCCAGCAGCGCATCCGGGGTCACAGATACGCAGTATTTT
>-|-|TRBJ1-2|TRBV9
CASSQGEGYTF
TGTGCCAGCAGCCAGGGCGAAGGCTACACCTTC
>-|-|TRBJ2-7|TRBV7-2
CASSLGRALSYEQYF
TGTGCCAGCAGCTTAGGAAGGGCCCTCTCCTACGAGCAGTACTTC
>-|TRBD2|TRBJ2-3|TRBV5-1
CASSLVSGRSTDTQYF
TGCGCCAGCAGCTTGGTTAGCGGGAGGAGCACAGATACGCAGTATTTT
>-|-|TRBJ1-2|TRBV5-1
CASSLGVGINYGYTF
TGCGCCAGCAGCTTGGGGGTAGGGATCAACTATGGCTACACCTTC
>-|TRBD1|TRBJ1-3|TRBV5-1
CASSFTGQGDSGNTIYF
TGCGCCAGCAGCTTTACGGGACAGGGTGACTCTGGAAACACCATATATTTT
>-|TRBD2|TRBJ2-1|TRBV7-8
CASSPGTSGNNEQFF
TGTGCCAGCAGCCCGGGGACTAGCGGTAACAATGAGCAGTTCTTC
>-|-|TRBJ1-5|TRBV19
CASSIWGGREGPQPQHF
TGTGCCAGTAGTATATGGGGGGGCAGGGAAGGTCCTCAGCCCCAGCATTTT
>-|-|TRBJ1-4|TRBV7-9
CASSLGGRANEKLFF
TGTGCCAGCAGCCTCGGGGGAAGGGCTAATGAAAAACTGTTTTTT
>-|-|TRBJ1-4|TRBV6-1
CASSEAEGGAEKLFF
TGTGCCAGCAGTGAAGCGGAGGGAGGAGCTGAAAAACTGTTTTTT
>-|TRBD1|TRBJ2-7|TRBV4-3
CASSQDRTGRYEQYF
TGCGCCAGCAGCCAAGACCGGACAGGTCGCTACGAGCAGTACTTC
>-|-|TRBJ2-7|TRBV5-1
CASSLEGDEQYF
TGCGCCAGCAGCTTGGAAGGGGACGAGCAGTACTTC
>-|TRBD2|TRBJ2-1|TRBV30
CAWSVRGTLAGVNNEQFF
TGTGCCTGGAGTGTAAGAGGGACCCTAGCGGGAGTTAACAATGAGCAGTTCTTC
>-|-|TRBJ1-5|TRBV18
CASCSGSANQPQHF
TGTGCCAGCTGCTCAGGGAGCGCCAATCAGCCCCAGCATTTT
>-|-|TRBJ1-2|TRBV28
CASSPGGRYGYTF
TGTGCCAGCAGCCCGGGGGGCCGCTATGGCTACACCTTC
>-|-|TRBJ1-1|TRBV11-2
CASSSYGLGTEAFF
TGTGCCAGCAGCTCCTATGGATTAGGCACTGAAGCTTTCTTT
>-|TRBD1|TRBJ2-1|TRBV28
CASSSAGTGINEQFF
TGTGCCAGCAGTTCCGCCGGGACAGGGATCAATGAGCAGTTCTTC
>-|TRBD1|TRBJ1-5|TRBV6-5
CASRRTGAQPQHF
TGTGCCAGCAGGCGGACAGGCGCACAGCCCCAGCATTTT
>-|-|TRBJ2-5|TRBV28
CASSTILWTQYF
TGTGCCAGCAGCACAATCCTATGGACCCAGTACTTC
>-|-|TRBJ1-1|TRBV7-8
CASSYEGRGRHTEAFF
TGTGCCAGCAGCTACGAGGGGAGGGGGAGGCACACTGAAGCTTTCTTT
>-|-|TRBJ2-1|TRBV7-9
CASSLDGTRQFF
TGTGCCAGCAGCTTAGATGGGACACGGCAGTTCTTC
>once|TRBD1|TRBJ2-1|TRBV5-1
CASRDTGGLSYNEQFF
TGCGCCAGCAGAGATACAGGGGGCCTGTCCTACAATGAGCAGTTCTTC
>once|-|TRBJ2-1|TRBV5-4
CASSLANPLPNGEQFF
TGTGCCAGCAGCTTGGCTAACCCCCTCCCAAACGGTGAGCAGTTCTTC
>-|TRBD1|TRBJ1-6|TRBV28
CASSRTGGVSPLHF
TGTGCCAGCAGCAGGACAGGGGGAGTGTCGCCCCTCCACTTT
>-|TRBD2|TRBJ2-1|TRBV29-1
CSVRGLGVNEQFF
TGCAGCGTAAGAGGACTAGGGGTCAATGAGCAGTTCTTC
>-|TRBD1|TRBJ2-1|TRBV27
CASSTQGAKRNEQFF
TGTGCCAGCAGTACACAGGGGGCTAAGAGGAATGAGCAGTTCTTC
>-|-|TRBJ2-7|TRBV27
CASSFSRSTYEQYF
TGTGCCAGCAGTTTCAGTCGGTCGACCTACGAGCAGTACTTC
>-|TRBD2|TRBJ2-1|TRBV9
CASSVAGSGRDNEQFF
TGTGCCAGCAGCGTAGCAGGTAGCGGGAGGGACAATGAGCAGTTCTTC
>-|TRBD1|TRBJ1-3|TRBV7-2
CASSLGTGKDTIYF
TGTGCCAGCAGCCTAGGGACAGGGAAAGACACCATATATTTT
>-|TRBD1|TRBJ1-4|TRBV6-1
CASTKDRGGEKLFF
TGTGCCAGCACAAAAGACAGGGGAGGGGAAAAACTGTTTTTT
>-|-|TRBJ1-1|TRBV15
CATSRPPERGGWTEAFF
TGTGCCACCAGCAGACCTCCGGAAAGGGGAGGATGGACTGAAGCTTTCTTT
>-|TRBD1|TRBJ1-5|TRBV4-3
CASSQDMGDSSNQPQHF
TGCGCCAGCAGCCAAGATATGGGGGACAGTAGCAATCAGCCCCAGCATTTT
>-|TRBD1|TRBJ2-7|TRBV6-5
CASSYGQGIHEQYF
TGTGCCAGCAGTTACGGACAGGGAATCCACGAGCAGTACTTC
>few|TRBD1|TRBJ2-7|TRBV30
CAWSPGQISSYEQYF
TGTGCCTGGAGCCCGGGACAGATCAGCTCCTACGAGCAGTACTTC
>-|-|TRBJ1-2|TRBV19
CASGGEITYGYTF
TGTGCCAGTGGAGGAGAGATTACATATGGCTACACCTTC
>-|TRBD1|TRBJ2-3|TRBV27
CASSLQTGKDTQYF
TGTGCCAGCAGTTTACAGACAGGGAAAGATACGCAGTATTTT
>-|-|TRBJ2-1|TRBV7-2
CASSLRGETKEQFF
TGTGCCAGCAGCTTACGCGGCGAGACAAAGGAGCAGTTCTTC
>-|-|TRBJ1-5|TRBV19
CASNGAGRVSQPQHF
TGTGCCAGTAATGGGGCAGGGCGTGTTTCTCAGCCCCAGCATTTT
>once|TRBD2|TRBJ2-7|TRBV4-1
CASSQDRLAGVASYEQYF
TGCGCCAGCAGCCAAGATAGGCTAGCGGGAGTGGCGTCCTACGAGCAGTACTTC
>-|-|TRBJ1-6|TRBV15
CATSISPLHF
TGTGCCACCAGCATTTCACCCCTCCACTTT
>-|-|TRBJ2-7|TRBV11-2
CASSHGQTYEQYF
TGTGCCAGCAGCCACGGACAGACTTACGAGCAGTACTTC
>-|-|TRBJ1-4|TRBV18
CASSPRAVANEKLFF
TGTGCCAGCTCCCCAAGGGCGGTAGCTAATGAAAAACTGTTTTTT
>-|-|TRBJ1-2|TRBV29-1
CSVDLAGGYTF
TGCAGCGTCGACCTCGCGGGGGGCTACACCTTC
>-|TRBD1|TRBJ2-5|TRBV7-9
CASSPQGVGTQYF
TGTGCCAGCAGCCCGCAGGGGGTAGGGACCCAGTACTTC